One sample yielded the 22 T cell receptor beta chains listed below, sequenced in a study of cytomegalovirus exposure and HLA in healthy donors. The primer mix had 60 Vbeta and 13 Jbeta primers. The table came from immunoSEQ multiplex PCR; TCRdb's copy has only in-frame clones and leaves some out. This table holds around 94,000 clones, approximately 84% found once. Sequences were obtained from PBMCs. Receptors were obtained from a young man in good health and CMV-seronegative.

The chain has TRBV5-1 and TRBJ2-7; TRBD2 is a possible D gene (5 bases). Per germline, CDR1 SGHRS and CDR2 YFSETQ. CDR3 size: 16 residues. Deletions cut 3 bases from V and 3 bases from J, with 19 bases between. The chain's CDR3 is CASSWGGGGWGYEQYF. CDR3 in DNA: TGCGCCAGCAGCTGGGGTGGAGGCGGTTGGGGCTACGAGCAGTACTTC. The full variable domain, its missing parts supplied by reference TRBV5-1 and TRBJ2-7, is KAGVTQTPRYLIKTRGQQVTLSCSPISGHRSVSWYQQTPGQGLQFLFEYFSETQRNKGNFPGRFSGRQFSNSRSEMNVSTLELGDSALYLCASSWGGGGWGYEQYFGPGTRLTVT.

The chain has TRBV29-1 and TRBJ2-3, with D tentatively TRBD2 (7 bases). The V end lost 4 bases, the J end lost 8 bases, and 16 bases lay between the germline ends. Germline lookup yields CDR1 SQVTM and CDR2 ANQGSEA. The CDR3 is made up of 13 amino acids. The CDR3 loop reads CSVGGGGGGTQYF. CDR3 sequence (DNA): TGCAGCGTTGGGGGAGGGGGGGGTGGTACGCAGTATTTT.

The J gene is TRBJ2-3, the V gene TRBV29-1; 8 nucleotides agree with TRBD2. The germline gives CDR1 SQVTM, CDR2 ANQGSEA. V lost 3 bases and J lost 4; bases outside the gene matches: 6. The CDR3 runs 14 residues. The DNA for the CDR3 is TGCAGCGTTGAGCCGGGACTAGGGTCAGATACGCAGTATTTT. This codes for CSVEPGLGSDTQYF.

The rearrangement uses TRBV13 and TRBJ2-5; the match to TRBD2 covers 12 bases. The length of the CDR3 is 15 residues. The trim removed 3 bases at V and 9 bases at J, leaving 8 bases unmatched. Germline V gene sequence: CDR1 PRHDT, CDR2 FYEKMQ (reference sequence). This CDR3 reads CASSLKGLAGGAQYF. As DNA, the CDR3 is TGTGCCAGCAGCTTGAAGGGACTAGCGGGTGGGGCCCAGTACTTC. The full variable domain, in which reference TRBV13 and TRBJ2-5 provide the parts outside the CDR3, is AAGVIQSPRHLIKEKRETATLKCYPIPRHDTVYWYQQGPGQDPQFLISFYEKMQSDKGSIPDRFSAQQFSDYHSELNMSSLELGDSALYFCASSLKGLAGGAQYFGPGTRLLVL.

This chain connects TRBV27 to TRBJ1-2; no reliable D call. CDR3 length equals 13 residues. V was trimmed by 4 bases and J by 4 bases, leaving 10 bases between them. CDR1 is MNHEY and CDR2 is SMNVEV in the germline V gene (reference sequence). The CDR3 coding sequence is TGTGCCAGCAGTTGGGGAGGCGGCTATGGCTACACCTTC. Its translation: CASSWGGGYGYTF.

The chain employs TRBV13 and TRBJ2-1; tentative D call: TRBD2 (5 bases). Germline V gene lookup returns CDR1 PRHDT and CDR2 FYEKMQ (reference sequence). Trimming pared 3 bases from V and 8 bases from J, leaving 17 bases between. The CDR3 extends over 15 amino acids. The CDR3, as DNA: TGTGCCAGCAGCTTCGGACCGAGAAAAGCGGATGAGCAGTTCTTC. Translation gives CASSFGPRKADEQFF.

The rearrangement links TRBV27 to TRBJ1-2; perhaps TRBD1 as D (5 bases). Germline-derived CDR1 and CDR2 are MNHEY and SMNVEV (reference sequence). There are 14 residues in the CDR3. Trimming pared 0 bases from V and 4 bases from J, leaving 9 bases between. CDR3 amino acids: CASSLSTESYGYTF. CDR3 nucleotides: TGTGCCAGCAGTTTATCGACAGAGTCCTATGGCTACACCTTC.

This clone was counted a single time. The chain recombines TRBV7-9 with TRBJ1-2; D might be TRBD1 (5 bases). V lost 1 base and J lost 2, with 8 bases in between. Germline V gene lookup returns CDR1 SEHNR and CDR2 FQNEAQ (reference sequence). This CDR3 has 14 residues. The CDR3 here is CASSLEGMNYGYTF. The CDR3 nucleotides are TGTGCCAGCAGCTTAGAGGGGATGAACTATGGCTACACCTTC.

This chain's CDR3 is CASSFRGTGELFF. CDR3 in DNA: TGTGCCAGCAGCTTCAGGGGAACCGGGGAGCTGTTTTTT. V gene TRBV5-4 combines with J gene TRBJ2-2; tentatively, D is TRBD1 (6 bases). Deletions cut 2 bases from V and 5 bases from J, with 7 bases between. The length of the CDR3 is 13 residues. CDR1 is SGHNT, CDR2 YYREEE, per germline (reference sequence).

This clone was observed once. The chain uses TRBV2 and TRBJ2-5; 7 bases fit TRBD1. The V gene end was trimmed by 11 bases and the J gene end by 5 bases; junction bases not matched to a gene: 11. The CDR3 has 13 amino acids. Germline V gene data show CDR1 as SNHLY and CDR2 as FYNNEI. This CDR3 reads CAGMGQTFETQYF. CDR3 sequence (DNA): TGTGCCGGAATGGGACAGACCTTTGAGACCCAGTACTTC.

In this sample, this clone turned up once. V gene TRBV7-2 combines with J gene TRBJ1-1; tentative D call: TRBD1 (6 bases). Germline CDR1 SGHTA, CDR2 FQGNSA. This CDR3 spans 14 amino acids. V lost 2 bases and J lost 1, with 8 bases in between. The CDR3 sequence is CASSLQGTNTEAFF. The CDR3 DNA reads as TGTGCCAGCAGCTTACAGGGGACGAACACTGAAGCTTTCTTT.

V usage is TRBV6-1 and J usage is TRBJ1-2; D not resolved. Germline CDR1 MNHNS, CDR2 SASEGT. Trimming left V 4 bases short and J 4 bases short, with 10 bases between. CDR3 size: 13 residues. The CDR3 protein is CASSAGIAYGYTF. CDR3 DNA sequence: TGTGCCAGCAGTGCGGGAATTGCCTATGGCTACACCTTC.

The J gene is TRBJ1-1, the V gene TRBV6-1; no clear D. Germline assignment: CDR1 MNHNS and CDR2 SASEGT. The CDR3 contains 13 residues. V dropped 5 bases and J dropped 4 bases, with 11 bases sitting between them. The CDR3 sequence: CASSWAGSTEAFF. The CDR3 DNA follows: TGTGCCAGCAGTTGGGCGGGGAGCACTGAAGCTTTCTTT.

In this sample, this clone turned up a few times. The chain couples TRBV6-1 to TRBJ2-1, with a tentative D call TRBD2 (5 bases). Trimming removed 6 bases at V and 5 bases at J, with 11 bases between. Germline V gene lookup returns CDR1 MNHNS and CDR2 SASEGT. The CDR3 consists of 13 residues. The CDR3 sequence is CASSPTGDNEQFF. CDR3 DNA sequence: TGTGCCAGCAGCCCCACCGGGGACAATGAGCAGTTCTTC.

The CDR3 region has the DNA TGTGCCAGAAGCTTGGCCTGCTCATACGACAGGGGTTCCTACGAGCAGTACTTC. Translated, it gives CARSLACSYDRGSYEQYF. The chain has TRBV5-3 and TRBJ2-7; 8 nucleotides match TRBD1. TRBV5-3 is marked as an open reading frame, function uncertain. The CDR3 sequence is 18 residues long. J lost 1 base, V lost 0 bases, and 12 bases had no gene match.

The V gene is TRBV2, the J gene TRBJ1-1; perhaps TRBD1 as D (6 bases). CDR3 length: 14 residues. Trimming took 1 base from V and 1 from J, leaving 7 bases between them. Germline CDR1 SNHLY, CDR2 FYNNEI. CDR3 DNA: TGTGCCAGCAGTGAAGGGACAGAGAACACTGAAGCTTTCTTT. Translation gives CASSEGTENTEAFF. The entire variable domain, with the rest obtained from reference TRBV2 and TRBJ1-1, is as follows: EPEVTQTPSHQVTQMGQEVILRCVPISNHLYFYWYRQILGQKVEFLVSFYNNEISEKSEIFDDQFSVERPDGSNFTLKIRSTKLEDSAMYFCASSEGTENTEAFFGQGTRLTVV.

V gene TRBV29-1 combines with J gene TRBJ1-5, with 8 bases fitting TRBD1. The CDR3 spans 14 residues. Per germline, CDR1 SQVTM and CDR2 ANQGSEA. V trimming: 6 bases; J trimming: 7 bases; junction bases outside the gene matches: 11. CDR3 sequence reads: CSVATQSGGQPQHF. CDR3 nucleotide sequence: TGCAGCGTCGCCACACAGTCAGGGGGCCAGCCCCAGCATTTT.

This clone was picked up one time. The chain recombines TRBV6-5 with TRBJ1-5, with D unclear. The length of the CDR3 is 15 residues. V lost 5 bases to trimming and J lost 1 base, with 12 bases between them. Germline values: CDR1 MNHEY, CDR2 SVGAGI. CDR3 sequence reads: CASSPILGSNQPQHF. The CDR3 DNA is TGTGCCAGCAGTCCTATTTTGGGCAGCAATCAGCCCCAGCATTTT.

This sequence joins TRBV9 and TRBJ2-1; 7 bases are shared with TRBD2. The J segment lost 7 bases and the V segment lost 3 bases, leaving 10 bases of the junction unmatched. This CDR3 spans 15 amino acids. From germline, CDR1 is SGDLS and CDR2 YYNGEE. The CDR3 sequence is CASSATSGMVNEQFF. CDR3 nucleotides: TGTGCCAGCAGCGCGACCAGCGGGATGGTAAATGAGCAGTTCTTC.

The chain uses TRBV6-5 and TRBJ2-5; D not certain. The J call may be incorrect, as the DNA end agrees better with TRBJ2-7. Germline V gives CDR1 MNHEY, CDR2 SVGAGI. This CDR3 has 13 amino acids. The CDR3 loop reads CASSYSSHYEQYF. The CDR3 bases are TGTGCCAGCAGTTACTCGTCCCACTACGAGCAGTACTTC.

The CDR3 nucleotides are TGCGCCAGCAGCCAAGATCTGGGGCGGGAGCATGAGCAGTACTTC. Encoded protein: CASSQDLGREHEQYF. The chain uses TRBV4-3 and TRBJ2-7, with 7 bases matching TRBD2. The trim removed 0 bases at V and 7 bases at J, leaving 9 bases unmatched. The CDR3 totals 15 residues. CDR1 and CDR2 (germline): LGHNA, YSLEER.

The chain links TRBV10-1 to TRBJ2-3, with D possibly TRBD2 on 5 matching bases. V lost 4 bases to trimming and J lost 2 bases, with 10 bases between them. Germline loops: CDR1 WNHNN, CDR2 SYGVQD (reference sequence). The CDR3 loop spans 14 amino acids. CDR3 DNA sequence: TGCGCCAGCAGTGGGCGGGCCTACACAGATACGCAGTATTTT. As protein: CASSGRAYTDTQYF.